A single sample is the source of the 4 T cell receptor beta chains below, sequenced in a study of identical twins' blood T cells. MiXCR was run by TCRdb on the 5' RACE reads, yielding one entry per CDR3 protein. The sample consists of about 370,000 distinct CDR3 sequences, 28% of them appearing once. The sequenced material came from PBMCs. These receptors were obtained from a woman between 18 and 50 years old in good health.

The V and J genes are TRBV11-3 and TRBJ1-3; D is uncertain. Germline V gene data show CDR1 as SGHNT and CDR2 as YENEEA. V was shortened by 5 bases and J by 2 bases, with 7 bases between the two germline ends. The CDR3 contains 13 residues. The CDR3 nucleotides read TGTGCCAGCAGCCCAGTCGCTGGAAACACCATATATTTT. As protein: CASSPVAGNTIYF. Full variable domain (outside the CDR3, taken from reference TRBV11-3 and TRBJ1-3): EAGVVQSPRYKIIEKKQPVAFWCNPISGHNTLYWYLQNLGQGPELLIRYENEEAVDDSQLPKDRFSAERLKGVDSTLKIQPAELGDSAVYLCASSPVAGNTIYFGEGSWLTVV.

In this sample, this clonotype turned up a few times. This chain joins TRBV19 and TRBJ2-3, with D tentatively TRBD1 or TRBD2 (5 bases each). The CDR3 length is 13 residues. Per the germline V gene, CDR1 is LNHDA and CDR2 is SQIVND (reference sequence). V was pared by 6 bases and J by 2 bases, with 9 bases between. CDR3 DNA: TGTGCCAGTAGGAGGGGATCCACAGATACGCAGTATTTT. Translation gives CASRRGSTDTQYF.

The chain recombines TRBV9 with TRBJ1-6; 9 positions match TRBD1. J gave up 3 bases and V 5 bases, and 3 bases lay outside the gene matches. CDR3 length equals 15 residues. The germline V gene encodes CDR1 SGDLS and CDR2 YYNGEE. The CDR3 spells CASRTGGNYNSPLHF. The CDR3 nucleotides are TGTGCCAGCAGGACAGGGGGTAACTATAATTCACCCCTCCACTTT.

There are a few counts of this clonotype. The V call is TRBV27, the J call TRBJ1-6; D is unclear. Germline assignment: CDR1 MNHEY and CDR2 SMNVEV (reference sequence). The V and J ends lost 5 bases and 0 bases respectively, with 11 bases between them. This CDR3 has 16 residues. Here the CDR3 reads CASSILTDSYNSPLHF. CDR3 coding DNA: TGTGCCAGCAGTATCCTGACGGACTCCTATAATTCACCCCTCCACTTT.